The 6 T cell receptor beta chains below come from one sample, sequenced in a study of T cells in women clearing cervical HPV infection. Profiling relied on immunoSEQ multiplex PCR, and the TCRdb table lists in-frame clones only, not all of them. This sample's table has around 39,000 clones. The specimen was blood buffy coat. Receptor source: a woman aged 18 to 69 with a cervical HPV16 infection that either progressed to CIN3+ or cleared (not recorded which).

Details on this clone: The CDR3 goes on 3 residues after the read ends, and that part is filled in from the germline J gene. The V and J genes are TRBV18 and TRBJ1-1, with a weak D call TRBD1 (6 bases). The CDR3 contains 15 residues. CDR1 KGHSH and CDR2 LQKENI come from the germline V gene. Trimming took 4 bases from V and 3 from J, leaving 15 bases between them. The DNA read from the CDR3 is TGTGCCAGCTCACGCTTACAGGGAAGCGACACTGAA. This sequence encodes CASSRLQGSDTE. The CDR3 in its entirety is CASSRLQGSDTEAFF.

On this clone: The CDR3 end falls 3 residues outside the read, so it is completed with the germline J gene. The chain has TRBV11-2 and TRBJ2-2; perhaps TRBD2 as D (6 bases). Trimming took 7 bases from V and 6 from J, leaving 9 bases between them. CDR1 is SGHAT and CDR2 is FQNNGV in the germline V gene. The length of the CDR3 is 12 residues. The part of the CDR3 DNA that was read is TGTGCCAGCAAGGCGGGGTCCGGGGAG. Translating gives CASKAGSGE. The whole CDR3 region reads CASKAGSGELFF.

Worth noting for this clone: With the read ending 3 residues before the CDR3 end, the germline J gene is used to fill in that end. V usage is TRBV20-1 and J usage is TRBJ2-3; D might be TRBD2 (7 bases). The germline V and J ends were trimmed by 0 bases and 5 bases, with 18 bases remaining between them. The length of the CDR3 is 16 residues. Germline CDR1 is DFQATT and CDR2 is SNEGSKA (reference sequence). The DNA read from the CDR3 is TGCAGTGCTAGAGATCTCGGGGGGCCGCCTGTAGATACG. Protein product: CSARDLGGPPVDT. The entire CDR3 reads CSARDLGGPPVDTQYF.

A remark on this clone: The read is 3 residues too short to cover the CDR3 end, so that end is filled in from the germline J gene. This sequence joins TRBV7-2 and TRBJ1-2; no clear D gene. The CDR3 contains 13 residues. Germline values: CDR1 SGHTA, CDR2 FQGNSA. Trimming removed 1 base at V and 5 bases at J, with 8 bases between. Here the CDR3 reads CASSLETDYGYTF. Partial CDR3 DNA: TGTGCCAGCAGCTTAGAAACAGATTATGGC.

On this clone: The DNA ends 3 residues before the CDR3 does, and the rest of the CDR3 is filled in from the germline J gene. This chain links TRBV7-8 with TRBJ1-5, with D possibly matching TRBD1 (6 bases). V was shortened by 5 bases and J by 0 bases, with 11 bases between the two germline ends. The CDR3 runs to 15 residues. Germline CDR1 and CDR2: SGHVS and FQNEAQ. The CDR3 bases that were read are TGTGCCAGCAGCGAGGACAGTTATAGCAATCAGCCC. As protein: CASSEDSYSNQP. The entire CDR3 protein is CASSEDSYSNQPQHF.

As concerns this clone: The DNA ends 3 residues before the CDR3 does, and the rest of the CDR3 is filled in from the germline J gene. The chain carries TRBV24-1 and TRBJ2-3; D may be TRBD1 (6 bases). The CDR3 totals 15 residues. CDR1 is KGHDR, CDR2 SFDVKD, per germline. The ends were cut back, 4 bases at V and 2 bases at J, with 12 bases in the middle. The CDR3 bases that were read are TGTGCCACCAGTGAATTCAGGGGAAACACAGATACG. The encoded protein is CATSEFRGNTDT. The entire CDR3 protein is CATSEFRGNTDTQYF.